These 26 T cell receptor beta chains were sequenced from one sample in a study of blood T cell repertoires in COVID-19. Sequencing used immunoSEQ multiplex PCR; TCRdb keeps in-frame clones, though not all of them. The repertoire holds 150,000 to 200,000 clones, with around 80% as singletons. The sequenced sample consisted of PBMCs or T cells enriched from blood (not recorded which). The receptors shown here come from a woman aged 55-69 years who had recovered from COVID-19.

This chain uses TRBV6-4 with TRBJ2-1, with 9 bases that match TRBD2. The V and J ends lost 0 bases and 9 bases, in that order; junction bases with no gene match: 3. In germline, CDR1 is MRHNA, CDR2 SNTAGT. This CDR3 contains 14 residues. This CDR3 is CASSDSAGGFEQFF. In nucleotides, the CDR3 is TGTGCCAGCAGTGACTCTGCGGGAGGGTTTGAGCAGTTCTTC.

The rearrangement joins TRBV20-1 to TRBJ2-6, with 7 bases fitting TRBD1. After removal of 5 bases from V and 12 bases from J, the junction contained 4 bases not matched to a gene. The CDR3 totals 11 residues. Germline-derived CDR1 and CDR2 are DFQATT and SNEGSKA (reference sequence). CDR3 nucleotide sequence: TGCAGTGCTCGGACAGGCGGCGTCCTGACTTTC. It yields the protein CSARTGGVLTF.

Here the CDR3 reads CASSQGLAGGPDTQYF. CDR3 nucleotide sequence: TGTGCCAGCAGCCAAGGGCTAGCGGGGGGTCCAGATACGCAGTATTTT. The rearrangement links TRBV4-2 to TRBJ2-3; 11 bases map to TRBD2. The CDR3 spans 16 residues. Germline V gene sequence: CDR1 LGHNA, CDR2 YNFKEQ. Losses at the gene ends were 1 base for V and 4 bases for J; bases not matched to a gene: 4.

The J gene is TRBJ2-2, the V gene TRBV10-3; TRBD1 might be the D (6 bases). Germline CDR1 ENHRY, CDR2 SYGVKD. The V gene lost 5 bases and the J gene lost 5 bases, with 15 bases spanning the gap. The CDR3 sequence is 15 residues long. For the CDR3, the DNA is TGTGCCATCAGTCGCGGACAGAGAAGTACCGGGGAGCTGTTTTTT. It is translated as CAISRGQRSTGELFF.

This clone has more than one count but fewer than ten. The chain combines TRBV7-9 with TRBJ2-5; 11 nucleotides line up with TRBD2. The CDR3 sequence is 16 residues long. The V gene end was trimmed by 5 bases and the J gene end by 2 bases; junction bases not matched to a gene: 7. Germline CDR1 SEHNR, CDR2 FQNEAQ (reference sequence). DNA of the CDR3: TGTGCCAGCAGCGACCCTAGCGGGGGGCGTCAAGAGACCCAGTACTTC. This encodes CASSDPSGGRQETQYF.

V and J are TRBV7-9 and TRBJ2-1, with D tentatively TRBD2 (6 bases). This CDR3 has 16 residues. V lost 1 base and J lost 2, with 12 bases in between. CDR1 and CDR2 (germline): SEHNR, FQNEAQ (reference sequence). The CDR3 nucleotides are TGTGCCAGCAGCTTAGGGCTAGCGTACACCTACAATGAGCAGTTCTTC. Its protein product is CASSLGLAYTYNEQFF.

The V and J genes are TRBV7-8 and TRBJ2-5; the D gene is possibly TRBD2 (6 bases). Trimming removed 2 bases from V and 4 bases from J, with 11 bases in between. The length of the CDR3 is 14 residues. Germline values: CDR1 SGHVS, CDR2 FQNEAQ. CDR3 sequence reads: CASSLYGGSETQYF. The CDR3 DNA reads TGTGCCAGCAGCTTATACGGGGGTTCAGAGACCCAGTACTTC.

The chain combines TRBV27 with TRBJ1-2; TRBD1 agrees at 8 bases. V lost 11 bases to trimming and J lost 4 bases; unmatched junction nucleotides: 15. Germline assignment: CDR1 MNHEY and CDR2 SMNVEV (reference sequence). The CDR3 runs 15 residues. The CDR3 reads CASRRAGGEIYGYTF. The CDR3, as DNA: TGTGCCTCCCGCCGGGCAGGGGGCGAGATCTATGGCTACACCTTC.

In its sample, this clone was seen a few times. The chain recombines TRBV5-1 with TRBJ2-2; no firm D call. V was shortened by 0 bases and J by 6 bases, with 12 bases between the two germline ends. The CDR3 runs 15 residues. Per the germline V gene, CDR1 is SGHRS and CDR2 is YFSETQ. The DNA for the CDR3 is TGCGCCAGCAGCTTGGCCGAACAGATATCCGGGGAGCTGTTTTTT. Residues: CASSLAEQISGELFF.

The chain couples TRBV5-6 to TRBJ2-5, with 7 nucleotides matching TRBD2. V gave up 1 base and J gave up 7 bases; unmatched junction bases: 4. The CDR3 is 13 residues long. The V gene's germline CDR1 is SGHDT and CDR2 YYEEEE. CDR3 residues: CASSLSGGGTQYF. The CDR3 nucleotides read TGTGCCAGCAGCTTGTCCGGCGGGGGGACCCAGTACTTC.

The chain uses TRBV6-5 and TRBJ1-1; 8 bases match TRBD1. The germline V gene has CDR1 MNHEY and CDR2 SVGAGI. V dropped 6 bases and J dropped 2; count of bases not matched to a gene: 5. The CDR3 contains 14 residues. CDR3 sequence reads: CASRMTGANTEAFF. CDR3 coding DNA: TGTGCCAGCAGAATGACAGGGGCCAACACTGAAGCTTTCTTT.

V is TRBV6-1 and J is TRBJ2-5; perhaps TRBD2 as D (5 bases). CDR3 length equals 14 residues. Germline V gives CDR1 MNHNS, CDR2 SASEGT. Between the trimmed V and J ends, which lost 3 bases and 5 bases, there was a span of 13 bases. CDR3 sequence (DNA): TGTGCCAGCAGTGACCCATCAGGACTGGAGACCCAGTACTTC. Amino acids: CASSDPSGLETQYF.

In its sample, this clone was seen a few times. The V gene is TRBV2, the J gene TRBJ2-3; TRBD2 aligns across 9 bases. CDR1 is SNHLY and CDR2 is FYNNEI in the germline V gene. This CDR3 is built from 15 residues. J lost 2 bases, V lost 5 bases, and 5 bases had no gene match. The CDR3 sequence: CASSTPGLATDTQYF. The CDR3 nucleotides are TGTGCCAGCAGTACACCGGGACTAGCCACAGATACGCAGTATTTT.

DNA of the CDR3: TGTGCCAGCAGCCCGACTGGCGTCTACAATGAGCAGTTCTTC. Encoded protein: CASSPTGVYNEQFF. V is TRBV7-3 and J is TRBJ2-1, with D uncertain. The CDR3 is 14 residues long. V was cut by 5 bases and J by 3 bases, with 11 bases left in between. CDR1 is SGHTA and CDR2 is FQGTGA in the germline V gene.

The chain carries TRBV6-5 and TRBJ1-1; D is perhaps TRBD1 (6 bases). V was cut by 7 bases and J by 2 bases, with 14 bases left in between. Germline V gene lookup returns CDR1 MNHEY and CDR2 SVGAGI. The CDR3 spans 14 residues. CDR3 loop: CASTALQGNTEAFF. CDR3 bases: TGTGCCAGCACCGCTCTACAGGGAAACACTGAAGCTTTCTTT.

V usage is TRBV2 and J usage is TRBJ1-1; perhaps TRBD1 as D (5 bases). Germline V gene sequence: CDR1 SNHLY, CDR2 FYNNEI. Deletions cut 7 bases from V and 2 bases from J, with 20 bases between. The CDR3 extends over 16 amino acids. CDR3 bases: TGTGCCAGCATCCGGGGGAGAATTTTGATAAACACTGAAGCTTTCTTT. It encodes CASIRGRILINTEAFF.

The chain combines TRBV5-1 with TRBJ2-5; 12 bases map to TRBD1. V dropped 5 bases and J dropped 2; count of bases not matched to a gene: 4. Germline V gives CDR1 SGHRS, CDR2 YFSETQ. This CDR3 is 15 amino acids long. CDR3 nucleotides: TGCGCCAGCAGAGGGACAGGGGGCCCACAAGAGACCCAGTACTTC. It yields the protein CASRGTGGPQETQYF.

This chain connects TRBV29-1 to TRBJ2-3; a possible D gene is TRBD2 (5 bases). The CDR3 spans 13 residues. V was clipped by 6 bases and J by 3 bases, with 13 bases between them. CDR1 and CDR2 from the germline V gene are SQVTM and ANQGSEA. CDR3 sequence (DNA): TGCAGCGTCCTTGGACTGGTTACAGATACGCAGTATTTT. It encodes CSVLGLVTDTQYF.

The table lists this clone with a few counts. V is TRBV28 and J is TRBJ1-2; D gene uncertain. The CDR3 contains 12 residues. Looked up from germline, CDR1 is MDHEN and CDR2 is SYDVKM. Trimming shortened V by 6 bases and J by 0 bases, and 5 bases separated the two germline ends. The CDR3 coding sequence is TGTGCCAGCAGGCCAGCTAACTATGGCTACACCTTC. Residues: CASRPANYGYTF.

The V and J genes are TRBV7-2 and TRBJ1-1, with D possibly TRBD1 on 5 matching bases. Trimming took off 5 bases at V and 1 base at J, with 14 bases between the two ends. CDR1 is SGHTA, CDR2 FQGNSA, per germline. This CDR3 is 15 amino acids long. CDR3 bases: TGTGCCAGCAGCGTCCAGTCGGGGGGGAACACTGAAGCTTTCTTT. This translates into CASSVQSGGNTEAFF.

This sequence joins TRBV19 and TRBJ2-2; D gene uncertain. There are 14 residues in the CDR3. Trimming removed 6 bases from V and 0 bases from J, with 8 bases in between. Germline V CDR1 and CDR2: LNHDA, SQIVND (reference sequence). The CDR3 protein is CASRVQANTGELFF. DNA of the CDR3: TGTGCCAGTAGGGTTCAGGCGAACACCGGGGAGCTGTTTTTT.

The chain uses TRBV10-2 and TRBJ2-5; 13 positions match TRBD2. CDR3 size: 14 residues. After removal of 4 bases from V and 5 bases from J, the junction contained 1 base not matched to a gene. Germline V gene lookup returns CDR1 WSHSY and CDR2 SAAADI. CDR3 region: CASSGTSGGETQYF. In DNA, the CDR3 is TGCGCCAGCAGTGGGACTAGCGGGGGCGAGACCCAGTACTTC.

The chain has TRBV7-8 and TRBJ1-5; 9 nucleotides align to TRBD1. CDR3 length: 14 residues. Looked up from germline, CDR1 is SGHVS and CDR2 is FQNEAQ. V lost 4 bases and J lost 11; bases outside the gene matches: 9. In nucleotides, the CDR3 is TGTGCCAGCAGCTCCTCGGACAGGGGTTTGTCCCAGCATTTT. Its protein is CASSSSDRGLSQHF.

This sequence joins TRBV2 and TRBJ1-5; D gene ambiguous. The ends were cut back, 6 bases at V and 1 base at J, with 7 bases in the middle. The germline V gene has CDR1 SNHLY and CDR2 FYNNEI. The CDR3 contains 13 residues. For the CDR3, the DNA is TGTGCCAGCAGGGGCGGGAGCAATCAGCCCCAGCATTTT. The encoded protein is CASRGGSNQPQHF.

The table lists this clone with a few counts. The chain uses TRBV7-3 and TRBJ1-2, with 9 bases fitting TRBD1. The CDR3 is 13 amino acids. V lost 5 bases and J lost 12; bases outside the gene matches: 10. Germline CDR1 is SGHTA and CDR2 is FQGTGA. The CDR3 DNA reads TGTGCCAGCAGCCCCGAGCCCGGGACAGGGAACACCTTC. As protein: CASSPEPGTGNTF.

The chain uses TRBV6-5 and TRBJ1-2; no firm D call. Trimming pared 7 bases from V and 0 bases from J, leaving 15 bases between. CDR1 is MNHEY, CDR2 SVGAGI, per germline. The CDR3 spans 15 residues. The CDR3 loop reads CASTGETTSNYGYTF. In DNA, the CDR3 is TGTGCCAGCACTGGAGAGACGACCTCTAACTATGGCTACACCTTC.